This T cell receptor (beta chain) is from a study of CD8 T cells in ankylosing spondylitis. Study-wide results and limits: Characteristic of ankylosing spondylitis blood, it appeared, was a TCR beta motif comprising several highly homologous variants. The clones that were linked to disease were reported to be significantly enriched in matched synovial fluid samples from ankylosing spondylitis patients.

In TCRdb, the 5' RACE reads were re-called with MiXCR into one record per CDR3 protein. Of about 250,000 distinct CDR3 sequences in the sample, 20% to 30% were seen once. The CDR3 consists of 13 residues. Germline values: CDR1 KGHDR, CDR2 SFDVKD. V dropped 5 bases and J dropped 8 bases, with 14 bases sitting between them. This clonotype showed up many times. Its antigen remains unknown. The source of this sequence is a male donor with ankylosing spondylitis or in good health (not recorded which). The source material was blood, either unsorted or a sorted T cell fraction (not recorded which). The chain has TRBV24-1 and TRBJ1-2; D is perhaps TRBD1 (5 bases). The DNA of the CDR3 is TGTGCCACCAGTGCCCCGGGGCTAAGGGGCTACACCTTC. It yields the protein CATSAPGLRGYTF.